One sample yielded the 13 T cell receptor beta chains listed below, sequenced in a study of cytomegalovirus exposure and HLA in healthy donors. The PCR made use of 60 Vbeta and 13 Jbeta primers. Sequencing was performed with immunoSEQ multiplex PCR; in TCRdb, only in-frame clones are kept and a portion is missing. The table shows around 130,000 clones, with roughly 84% occurring only once. The sequencing sample was made of PBMCs. Source of these receptors: a man in his fifties or sixties in good health and CMV-seronegative.

The rearrangement links TRBV6-1 to TRBJ2-1; D is possibly TRBD2 (5 bases). The CDR3 runs to 14 residues. Trimming cost V 4 bases and J 7 bases, with 14 bases left between them. CDR1 and CDR2 (germline): MNHNS, SASEGT. Here the CDR3 reads CASSVARRENEQFF. CDR3 DNA: TGTGCCAGCAGTGTCGCGCGTCGGGAAAATGAGCAGTTCTTC.

This clone was counted once. This sequence joins TRBV4-2 and TRBJ1-2; TRBD1 agrees at 9 bases. CDR3 length: 17 amino acids. With V trimmed by 1 base and J by 6 bases, 12 bases remained unmatched. The germline gives CDR1 LGHNA, CDR2 YNFKEQ. The CDR3 coding sequence is TGTGCCAGCAGCCAAGGAACAGGGACAGGGAGGAAGAATGGCTACACCTTC. Its protein product is CASSQGTGTGRKNGYTF.

This chain joins TRBV19 and TRBJ1-5; D is ambiguous. This CDR3 contains 12 residues. In germline, CDR1 is LNHDA, CDR2 SQIVND (reference sequence). V gave up 6 bases and J gave up 4 bases, with 7 bases separating them. CDR3 sequence reads: CASRWRNQPQHF. CDR3 nucleotide sequence: TGTGCCAGTAGGTGGAGGAATCAGCCCCAGCATTTT.

The rearrangement links TRBV5-1 to TRBJ2-5; 11 nucleotides agree with TRBD1. The CDR3 sequence is 14 residues long. After removal of 4 bases from V and 5 bases from J, the junction contained 4 bases not matched to a gene. Germline CDR1 reads SGHRS; CDR2 reads YFSETQ. The CDR3 region has the DNA TGCGCCAGCAGCACGGACAGGGGGCAGGAGACCCAGTACTTC. Amino acid sequence: CASSTDRGQETQYF.

This chain links TRBV30 with TRBJ2-7, with 8 bases lining up with TRBD2. The length of the CDR3 is 14 residues. V lost 4 bases to trimming and J lost 3 bases; unmatched junction nucleotides: 8. Looked up from germline, CDR1 is GTSNPN and CDR2 is SVGIG (reference sequence). As DNA, the CDR3 is TGTGCCTGGAATGTCCAGCGGGGGAACTACGAGCAGTACTTC. Translated, it gives CAWNVQRGNYEQYF.

The rearrangement uses TRBV7-2 and TRBJ2-7; a weak D match, TRBD1 (6 bases). CDR1 and CDR2 from the germline V gene are SGHTA and FQGNSA. CDR3 length equals 13 residues. V lost 8 bases, J lost 7 bases, and 18 bases lay in between. CDR3 coding DNA: TGTGCCAGCGGGACAACGTCCCCTTATGAGCAGTACTTC. Its protein product is CASGTTSPYEQYF.

V gene TRBV19 combines with J gene TRBJ1-1, with 9 nucleotides matching TRBD1. V was pared by 4 bases and J by 5 bases, with 8 bases of the junction left unmatched. The CDR3 contains 15 residues. Germline V lookup: CDR1 LNHDA, CDR2 SQIVND (reference sequence). The CDR3 is CASSSHRGPRTEAFF. CDR3 nucleotides: TGTGCCAGTAGTAGTCACAGGGGGCCACGGACTGAAGCTTTCTTT. Full variable domain (outside the CDR3, taken from reference TRBV19 and TRBJ1-1): DGGITQSPKYLFRKEGQNVTLSCEQNLNHDAMYWYRQDPGQGLRLIYYSQIVNDFQKGDIAEGYSVSREKKESFPLTVTSAQKNPTAFYLCASSSHRGPRTEAFFGQGTRLTVV.

This sequence joins TRBV12-5 and TRBJ2-3; TRBD2 aligns across 10 bases. Per the germline V gene, CDR1 is LGHNT and CDR2 is FRNRAP. The CDR3 spans 13 residues. With 10 bases clipped from V and 4 bases from J, the junction kept 5 bases outside the gene matches. The CDR3 protein is CATKRGGADTQYF. CDR3 in DNA: TGTGCTACTAAGCGGGGGGGAGCAGATACGCAGTATTTT. Variable domain in full (rest from reference TRBV12-5 and TRBJ2-3): DARVTQTPRHKVTEMGQEVTMRCQPILGHNTVFWYRQTMMQGLELLAYFRNRAPLDDSGMPKDRFSAEMPDATLATLKIQPSEPRDSAVYFCATKRGGADTQYFGPGTRLTVL.

The genes are TRBV30 and TRBJ2-7; TRBD1 agrees at 9 bases. The CDR3 loop spans 12 amino acids. J gave up 6 bases and V 5 bases, and 5 bases lay outside the gene matches. CDR1 GTSNPN and CDR2 SVGIG come from the germline V gene (reference sequence). The CDR3, as DNA: TGTGCCTGGGACACGGACAGGGGCGAGCAGTACTTC. Protein product: CAWDTDRGEQYF.

This clone was seen only once. V usage is TRBV5-4 and J usage is TRBJ2-3, with D hard to call. The germline V gene has CDR1 SGHNT and CDR2 YYREEE (reference sequence). The CDR3 sequence is 15 residues long. V was clipped by 0 bases and J by 0 bases, with 8 bases between them. This CDR3 is CASSLGQSSTDTQYF. DNA for the CDR3: TGTGCCAGCAGCTTGGGTCAGTCTAGCACAGATACGCAGTATTTT.

The chain recombines TRBV10-3 with TRBJ2-1, with TRBD2 matching over 14 bases. CDR1 and CDR2 from the germline V gene are ENHRY and SYGVKD. With V trimmed by 6 bases and J by 4 bases, 5 bases remained unmatched. The CDR3 is 16 residues long. In DNA, the CDR3 is TGTGCCATCAGAGGACTAGCGGGGGGACCGTACAATGAGCAGTTCTTC. Its translation is CAIRGLAGGPYNEQFF.

The J gene is TRBJ2-7, the V gene TRBV7-9, with 7 positions matching TRBD2. The junction had 17 bases not matched to a gene; V was cut back by 4 bases and J by 5 bases. CDR3 length: 17 residues. Germline loops: CDR1 SEHNR, CDR2 FQNEAQ (reference sequence). CDR3 amino acids: CASSSLEAGEAWDEQYF. Written as DNA, the CDR3 is TGTGCCAGCAGCTCCCTCGAGGCGGGGGAAGCTTGGGACGAGCAGTACTTC.

In nucleotides, the CDR3 is TGTGCCAGCAGCTTAGTTAATAGCAATCAGCCCCAGCATTTT. Its protein is CASSLVNSNQPQHF. The V call is TRBV7-2, the J call TRBJ1-5, with D unresolved. The CDR3 covers 14 residues. Trimming left V 1 base short and J 0 bases short, with 4 bases between. Germline values: CDR1 SGHTA, CDR2 FQGNSA.